The 2 T cell receptor beta chains below come from one sample, sequenced in a study of blood T cells in healthy people across ages (dated by TCRdb to 2013 to 2016). Library creation used 5' RACE. Sequencing used an Illumina HiSeq 2500. A second about 6 to 11 cycle PCR used a sample-barcoded 5' primer and a J-beta primer mix. The public sequencing data were trimmed at Q25 with fastp and processed into clonotypes with MiXCR by TCRdb, which kept only in-frame beta chains. Rows are unified per CDR3 protein, each entry keeping the most common DNA and genes. The table for this sample lists 1 million or so distinct CDR3 sequences; less than 25% of them were counted only once. The ten largest make up around 0.7% of the sample. The sample was also reused in another study, on T cells of mothers and their children.

Sequenced material: blood. All receptors come from a girl aged 2 to 10 in good health.

Notes on this clonotype: At one of its ends the junction is not consistent with the germline gene, which may arise from a read error. The chain recombines TRBV20-1 with TRBJ2-5, with D unclear. CDR3 length: 13 residues. Germline loops: CDR1 DFQATT, CDR2 SNEGSKA (reference sequence). CDR3 DNA sequence: TGCAGTGCTAGAGAGCCGTACCAAGAGACCAAGTACTTC. Translated, it gives CSAREPYQETKYF.

The chain links TRBV6-5 to TRBJ2-3, with 8 bases lining up with TRBD2. Per germline, CDR1 MNHEY and CDR2 SVGAGI. The CDR3 covers 14 residues. V was pared by 0 bases and J by 5 bases, with 1 base of the junction left unmatched. CDR3 in amino acids: CASSYSLAGDTQYF. CDR3 nucleotide sequence: TGTGCCAGCAGTTACTCCCTAGCGGGAGATACGCAGTATTTT.